Shown below are 17 T cell receptor beta chains from a single sample sequenced in a study of blood T cell repertoires in COVID-19. Generated by immunoSEQ multiplex PCR, the TCRdb table keeps only in-frame clones and is missing some. The repertoire includes about 380,000 clones, 88% of them detected once, and 0.9% to 1.5% sits in the top ten. The source material was PBMCs or T cells enriched from blood (not recorded which). The receptor source for this set is a woman aged 18 to 35 who had recovered from COVID-19.

J is TRBJ1-5 and V is TRBV6-2 or TRBV6-3; D might be TRBD1 (6 bases). Per germline, CDR1 MNHEY and CDR2 SVGEGT. The CDR3 runs to 12 residues. V lost 6 bases to trimming and J lost 10 bases, with 13 bases between them. In DNA, the CDR3 is TGTGCCAGCAGCCTACAGGGCCGTCCCCAGCATTTT. It yields the protein CASSLQGRPQHF.

The chain carries TRBV6-5 and TRBJ1-6; 10 bases line up with TRBD1. In germline, CDR1 is MNHEY, CDR2 SVGAGI. This CDR3 is 15 amino acids long. V dropped 2 bases and J dropped 9; count of bases not matched to a gene: 4. CDR3 in DNA: TGTGCCAGCAGTTACGGGGGACAGGGGAGTTCACCCCTCCACTTT. Translating gives CASSYGGQGSSPLHF.

The chain is built from TRBV1 and TRBJ2-3; the table's D call, TRBD2, was not checked against the DNA. TRBV1 is tagged as a pseudogene. The CDR3 spans 19 residues. CDR3 coding DNA: TGCACCAGCAGCCAAGATGTCGCTAGCGGGGGGAAACCCACAGATACGCAGTATTTT. Translating gives CTSSQDVASGGKPTDTQYF.

V gene TRBV4-2 combines with J gene TRBJ2-6; D is perhaps TRBD2 (7 bases). Germline V gives CDR1 LGHNA, CDR2 YNFKEQ. The ends were cut back, 7 bases at V and 4 bases at J, with 17 bases in the middle. The CDR3 sequence is 16 residues long. DNA for the CDR3: TGTGCCAGCACGCTTGAGGGGGGGAGAGGGGCCAACGTCCTGACTTTC. Translated: CASTLEGGRGANVLTF.

The table lists this clone with a count of one. This sequence joins TRBV19 and TRBJ1-1; TRBD1 is a possible D gene (5 bases). This CDR3 is 15 amino acids long. Trimming cost V 7 bases and J 4 bases, with 19 bases left between them. The germline gives CDR1 LNHDA, CDR2 SQIVND (reference sequence). The CDR3 sequence is CASTHWGMGGTEAFF. DNA of the CDR3: TGTGCCAGTACTCATTGGGGAATGGGGGGCACTGAAGCTTTCTTT.

The rearrangement joins TRBV11-2 to TRBJ2-3; 8 bases align to TRBD2. Germline V CDR1 and CDR2: SGHAT, FQNNGV. Trimming at V came to 4 bases and at J to 4 bases, leaving 7 bases not matched to a gene. The CDR3 length is 15 residues. In nucleotides, the CDR3 is TGTGCCAGCAGCTATCTTCGGGGGGGTCCAGATACGCAGTATTTT. Its protein is CASSYLRGGPDTQYF. Complete variable domain (other parts from reference TRBV11-2 and TRBJ2-3): EAGVAQSPRYKIIEKRQSVAFWCNPISGHATLYWYQQILGQGPKLLIQFQNNGVVDDSQLPKDRFSAERLKGVDSTLKIQPAKLEDSAVYLCASSYLRGGPDTQYFGPGTRLTVL.

The V call is TRBV5-4, the J call TRBJ1-2; 8 nucleotides line up with TRBD1. Per the germline V gene, CDR1 is SGHNT and CDR2 is YYREEE (reference sequence). CDR3 length equals 16 residues. The junction had 6 bases not matched to a gene; V was cut back by 0 bases and J by 2 bases. CDR3: CASSLASGGQNYGYTF. The DNA of the CDR3 is TGTGCCAGCAGCTTGGCGTCAGGGGGCCAGAACTATGGCTACACCTTC.

J is TRBJ2-1 and V is TRBV9, with 7 bases lining up with TRBD1. J gave up 3 bases and V 0 bases, and 6 bases lay outside the gene matches. The germline gives CDR1 SGDLS, CDR2 YYNGEE. This CDR3 has 16 residues. The CDR3 DNA is TGTGCCAGCAGCGTAGACGACAGGGTGATCTACAATGAGCAGTTCTTC. Amino acids: CASSVDDRVIYNEQFF.

The V call is TRBV6-5, the J call TRBJ2-7; 10 bases align to TRBD2. The V segment lost 11 bases and the J segment 3 bases; nucleotides outside the gene matches: 7. CDR1 is MNHEY, CDR2 SVGAGI, per germline. The CDR3 has 13 amino acids. CDR3 loop: CAVQASGGYEQYF. CDR3 coding DNA: TGTGCCGTCCAGGCTAGCGGGGGCTACGAGCAGTACTTC.

This clone was counted only a few times. The chain employs TRBV2 and TRBJ2-5, with 14 bases identical to TRBD2. This CDR3 comprises 18 residues. CDR1 and CDR2 (germline): SNHLY, FYNNEI. Trimming cost V 3 bases and J 1 base; bases outside gene matches: 7. CDR3 in DNA: TGTGCCAGCAGTGACCACCATGGGACTAGCGGGGGCCAAGAGACCCAGTACTTC. Protein: CASSDHHGTSGGQETQYF.

The chain combines TRBV2 with TRBJ1-3; 12 bases fit TRBD1. V gave up 6 bases and J gave up 2 bases; unmatched junction bases: 11. The CDR3 runs 18 residues. CDR1 SNHLY and CDR2 FYNNEI come from the germline V gene. DNA for the CDR3: TGTGCCAGCAGCGCCGGGACAGGGGGCAGACCCGCTGGAAACACCATATATTTT. Its translation is CASSAGTGGRPAGNTIYF.

The chain combines TRBV18 with TRBJ1-2, with TRBD1 matching over 7 bases. In germline, CDR1 is KGHSH, CDR2 LQKENI. V dropped 5 bases and J dropped 7; count of bases not matched to a gene: 10. The CDR3 consists of 14 residues. The CDR3 sequence: CASSGGTEGAGYTF. CDR3 DNA sequence: TGTGCCAGCTCAGGTGGGACAGAAGGGGCTGGCTACACCTTC.

The DNA of the CDR3 is TGTGCCTGGGGGACAGGGCTTGGAAACACCATATATTTT. It encodes CAWGTGLGNTIYF. The gene calls are TRBV30 and TRBJ1-3; 9 positions match TRBD1. Germline V gives CDR1 GTSNPN, CDR2 SVGIG (reference sequence). J lost 3 bases, V lost 5 bases, and 2 bases had no gene match. The CDR3 totals 13 residues.

The rearrangement links TRBV19 to TRBJ2-5; 10 nucleotides align to TRBD2. Unmatched junction bases numbered 10, after V lost 5 bases and J lost 4 bases. Germline lookup yields CDR1 LNHDA and CDR2 SQIVND (reference sequence). The length of the CDR3 is 16 residues. CDR3 sequence: CASSAQLAGYGETQYF. CDR3 bases: TGTGCCAGTAGTGCGCAACTAGCGGGGTACGGAGAGACCCAGTACTTC.

V usage is TRBV12-5 and J usage is TRBJ2-1; perhaps TRBD2 as D (5 bases). Per the germline V gene, CDR1 is LGHNT and CDR2 is FRNRAP. V lost 0 bases and J lost 5, with 20 bases in between. This CDR3 contains 18 residues. The CDR3 DNA is TGTGCTAGTGGTTTGGTAGACGGAACGTCAGAGGAGGACAATGAGCAGTTCTTC. Protein product: CASGLVDGTSEEDNEQFF.

This chain connects TRBV7-9 to TRBJ1-2; TRBD1 is a possible D gene (5 bases). The germline V and J ends were trimmed by 2 bases and 7 bases, with 17 bases remaining between them. Germline V lookup: CDR1 SEHNR, CDR2 FQNEAQ (reference sequence). The CDR3 covers 15 residues. In DNA form, the CDR3 reads TGTGCCAGCAGCTTATTTCGCGTCAGGGTAACTGGCTACACCTTC. It specifies CASSLFRVRVTGYTF.

A single count supports this clone. In DNA, the CDR3 is TGTGCCAGTAGTTTCCGGGACAGGCACGATGGCTACACCTTC. This encodes CASSFRDRHDGYTF. The rearrangement links TRBV19 to TRBJ1-2; 8 positions agree with TRBD1. The germline V gene has CDR1 LNHDA and CDR2 SQIVND (reference sequence). The CDR3 extends over 14 amino acids. Unmatched junction bases numbered 8, after V lost 5 bases and J lost 6 bases. The full variable domain, in which reference TRBV19 and TRBJ1-2 provide the parts outside the CDR3, is DGGITQSPKYLFRKEGQNVTLSCEQNLNHDAMYWYRQDPGQGLRLIYYSQIVNDFQKGDIAEGYSVSREKKESFPLTVTSAQKNPTAFYLCASSFRDRHDGYTFGSGTRLTVV.